These T cell receptor beta chains were read from a single sample in a study of control samples from healthy donors and cancer patients. Repertoires were generated with immunoSEQ multiplex PCR, while TCRdb's copy carries only in-frame clones and drops some. The sample has some 41,000 clones, approximately 89% seen once; the top ten hold roughly 10%. Sequencing input: PBMCs. These TCRs come from a woman aged 60-70 years with lung cancer. CDR3s include the opening cysteine and the closing phenylalanine or tryptophan. Each record gives: D gene, J gene, V gene, clone size, CDR3 DNA, CDR3 protein. A D gene is named only where the DNA matches it firmly. Size is stated for part of the rows, as once, few or many counts, or as a class when the clone is expanded.

>.|TRBJ2-7|TRBV7-2|once
TGTGCCAGCAGCTTAGGTGGGAAGAGCTCCTACGAGCAGTACTTC
CASSLGGKSSYEQYF
>.|TRBJ1-1|TRBV7-2|.
TGTGCCAGCAGCTTGCTGACAGCCACTGAAGCTTTCTTT
CASSLLTATEAFF
>.|TRBJ1-1|TRBV6-2/TRBV6-3|.
TGTGCCAGCAGTCCCGGGACCTCCCGCCGTTGGGCTTTCTTT
CASSPGTSRRWAFF
>.|TRBJ2-7|TRBV3-1/TRBV3-2|few
TGTGCCAGCAGCCAAGCGGGTAGGGCCTACGAGCAGTACTTC
CASSQAGRAYEQYF
>.|TRBJ2-7|TRBV15|.
TGTGCCACCAGCAGTGAAGGGACCTCCTACGAGCAGTACTTC
CATSSEGTSYEQYF
>TRBD1|TRBJ2-2|TRBV5-6|once
TGTGCCAGCAGCTCCGGGACAGGGGGCCCAATGTTTTTT
CASSSGTGGPMFF
>.|TRBJ1-1|TRBV9|.
TGTGCCAGCAGCGTGCGGAACACTGAAGCTTTCTTT
CASSVRNTEAFF
>TRBD1|TRBJ2-7|TRBV2|.
TGTGCCAGCGGGATGGCGGGACAGGGAAGGGAAGAGCAGTACTTC
CASGMAGQGREEQYF
>.|TRBJ1-4|TRBV30|.
TGTGCCTGGAGTGATAACCGGGCAGGAGGGGAAAAACTGTTTTTT
CAWSDNRAGGEKLFF
>.|TRBJ2-7|TRBV6-4|.
TGTGCCAGCACCGCGGGACAGAATGGAACCTACGAGCAGTACTTC
CASTAGQNGTYEQYF
>.|TRBJ1-1|TRBV12-3/TRBV12-4|.
TGTGCCAGCAGTTTGAGGTGGTCTGAAGCTTTCTTT
CASSLRWSEAFF
>.|TRBJ1-2|TRBV4-1|.
TGCGCCAGCAGCCAAGGGGCTGGGGGGTCCAACTATGGCTACACCTTC
CASSQGAGGSNYGYTF
>.|TRBJ1-6|TRBV5-1|.
TGCGCCAGCAGCGTGGACAGCCACTATAATTCACCCCTCCACTTT
CASSVDSHYNSPLHF
>.|TRBJ2-3|TRBV7-3|.
TGTGCCAGCAGCTTAACCGGGAATCAATACACAGATACGCAGTATTTT
CASSLTGNQYTDTQYF
>.|TRBJ2-7|TRBV4-1|.
TGCGCCAGCAGCCAGAGCCCGGGACGTGGGGATTACGAGCAGTACTTC
CASSQSPGRGDYEQYF
>.|TRBJ2-2|TRBV24-1|.
TGTGCCACCTGGGGGGTTTCCGGGGAGACGAACACCGGGGAGCTGTTTTTT
CATWGVSGETNTGELFF
>.|TRBJ2-7|TRBV12-3/TRBV12-4|.
TGTGCCAGCAGTTCCGAGAGTGAGCAGTACTTC
CASSSESEQYF
>TRBD1|TRBJ1-2|TRBV5-1|.
TGCGCCAGCAGCTTGGACGGGACAGGGGCGACAAACTATGGCTACACCTTC
CASSLDGTGATNYGYTF
>.|TRBJ2-7|TRBV10-3|.
TGTGCCATCAGTGAAGAGGAGGGAGAGTATAACGAGCAGTACTTC
CAISEEEGEYNEQYF